A single sample gave rise to the 24 T cell receptor beta chains below, sequenced in a study of technical replicates of blood from a handful of donors. Produced via immunoSEQ multiplex PCR; TCRdb's table is partial and in-frame only. The profile covers almost 90,000 clones, with 85% to 95% appearing a single time and roughly 0.34% taken by the ten largest. Sequencing was performed on T cells isolated from PBMCs. The origin of the receptors is a human donor in good health.

This clone was seen a single time. The chain joins TRBV19 to TRBJ1-3, with 10 bases that match TRBD1. There are 14 residues in the CDR3. Trimming removed 7 bases from V and 10 bases from J; junction bases left unmatched: 10. The germline gives CDR1 LNHDA, CDR2 SQIVND (reference sequence). The CDR3 region is CASIPGTGDETIYF. The CDR3 DNA reads as TGTGCCAGTATCCCCGGGACAGGGGATGAGACCATATATTTT.

J is TRBJ1-5 and V is TRBV27; TRBD1 is a possible D gene (6 bases). This CDR3 has 15 amino acids. The V gene lost 6 bases and the J gene lost 2 bases, with 14 bases spanning the gap. From germline, CDR1 is MNHEY and CDR2 SMNVEV (reference sequence). Here the CDR3 DNA reads TGTGCCAGCAGACAGGGAGATGATGGCAATCAGCCCCAGCATTTT. This gives the protein CASRQGDDGNQPQHF.

The V gene is TRBV5-5, the J gene TRBJ2-6, with 7 bases fitting TRBD2. There are 15 residues in the CDR3. Germline CDR1 is SGHKS and CDR2 is YYEKEE (reference sequence). V was pared by 3 bases and J by 4 bases, with 4 bases of the junction left unmatched. The chain's CDR3 is CASSWEGQGANVLTF. As DNA, the CDR3 is TGTGCCAGCAGCTGGGAGGGTCAGGGGGCCAACGTCCTGACTTTC. Looking up the rest from reference TRBV5-5 and TRBJ2-6 gives the full variable domain: DAGVTQSPTHLIKTRGQQVTLRCSPISGHKSVSWYQQVLGQGPQFIFQYYEKEERGRGNFPDRFSARQFPNYSSELNVNALLLGDSALYLCASSWEGQGANVLTFGAGSRLTVL.

This clone has only one observation. The V and J genes are TRBV28 and TRBJ2-2; TRBD2 agrees at 8 bases. This CDR3 region has 15 residues. Trimming removed 7 bases from V and 6 bases from J; junction bases left unmatched: 10. In germline, CDR1 is MDHEN, CDR2 SYDVKM. The CDR3 protein is CASNRAGELPGELFF. CDR3 nucleotides: TGTGCCAGCAATAGAGCGGGAGAACTCCCCGGGGAGCTGTTTTTT.

The V and J genes are TRBV18 and TRBJ2-1; TRBD1 matches at 9 bases. CDR3 length: 16 residues. Germline trimming cut 3 bases from V and 4 bases from J; bases unmatched to any gene: 7. Germline CDR1 and CDR2: KGHSH and LQKENI. In DNA form, the CDR3 reads TGTGCCAGCTCACCGGGACAGGGTTTTGGGTACAATGAGCAGTTCTTC. This sequence encodes CASSPGQGFGYNEQFF.

The rearrangement uses TRBV6-5 and TRBJ2-7; weak D call: TRBD2 (7 bases). The CDR3 is made up of 12 amino acids. Trimming removed 6 bases at V and 9 bases at J, with 15 bases between. Germline values: CDR1 MNHEY, CDR2 SVGAGI. In nucleotides, the CDR3 is TGTGCCAGCAGAGGGGGGGGCCCGGGGCAGTACTTC. Residues: CASRGGGPGQYF.

This chain connects TRBV7-2 to TRBJ2-3; 7 positions agree with TRBD2. J lost 2 bases, V lost 2 bases, and 13 bases had no gene match. Germline values: CDR1 SGHTA, CDR2 FQGNSA. The CDR3 is 18 amino acids. Here the CDR3 reads CASSLTSGNLPTTDTQYF. For the CDR3, the DNA is TGTGCCAGCAGCTTAACCAGCGGGAACCTCCCAACCACAGATACGCAGTATTTT.

The rearrangement joins TRBV27 to TRBJ2-5; perhaps TRBD2 as D (5 bases). Deletions cut 4 bases from V and 5 bases from J, with 17 bases between. This CDR3 contains 15 residues. The germline gives CDR1 MNHEY, CDR2 SMNVEV (reference sequence). CDR3 in amino acids: CASSYEGGGWETQYF. In DNA, the CDR3 is TGTGCCAGCAGTTACGAGGGTGGTGGGTGGGAGACCCAGTACTTC.

In its sample, this clone was seen once. This sequence joins TRBV4-1 and TRBJ2-1; maybe TRBD2 (6 bases). Germline-derived CDR1 and CDR2 are MGHRA and YSYEKL. V was pared by 5 bases and J by 4 bases, with 12 bases between. This CDR3 is 14 amino acids long. CDR3 sequence: CASSNMGLYNEQFF. The CDR3 DNA is TGCGCCAGCAGCAATATGGGACTTTACAATGAGCAGTTCTTC.

The chain uses TRBV5-4 and TRBJ1-2; the D gene is possibly TRBD1 (6 bases). Germline CDR1 is SGHNT and CDR2 is YYREEE (reference sequence). The V gene lost 0 bases and the J gene lost 2 bases, with 11 bases spanning the gap. The CDR3 has 15 amino acids. CDR3 protein: CASSLVGAQNYGYTF. The CDR3 DNA follows: TGTGCCAGCAGCTTGGTGGGGGCGCAGAACTATGGCTACACCTTC.

This clone was seen only once. The chain is built from TRBV28 and TRBJ2-7, with D hard to call. Germline CDR1 reads MDHEN; CDR2 reads SYDVKM. The CDR3 is 13 residues long. V lost 8 bases, J lost 3 bases, and 14 bases lay in between. DNA of the CDR3: TGTGCCAGCGTCCTCGGGTCGGGCTACGAGCAGTACTTC. Translated: CASVLGSGYEQYF.

CDR3 sequence (DNA): TGTGCCTGGAGTAACGGAGTGAACACTGAAGCTTTCTTT. Translating it yields CAWSNGVNTEAFF. The rearrangement uses TRBV30 and TRBJ1-1, with D uncertain. CDR3 length: 13 residues. CDR1 is GTSNPN, CDR2 SVGIG, per germline (reference sequence). Trimming shortened V by 2 bases and J by 0 bases, and 7 bases separated the two germline ends.

The genes are TRBV7-2 and TRBJ2-3; TRBD2 is a possible D gene (6 bases). The CDR3 contains 15 residues. The V gene's germline CDR1 is SGHTA and CDR2 FQGNSA. With 5 bases removed from V and 3 bases from J, the gap between germline ends came to 15 bases. The CDR3 loop reads CASSGDSYRTDTQYF. The DNA of the CDR3 is TGTGCCAGCAGCGGGGACTCGTATAGGACAGATACGCAGTATTTT.

This clone has just a few counts. This chain joins TRBV15 and TRBJ2-2; D is unresolved. The germline V gene encodes CDR1 LNHNV and CDR2 YYDKDF (reference sequence). The V and J ends lost 0 bases and 5 bases respectively, with 7 bases between them. The CDR3 loop spans 14 amino acids. DNA of the CDR3: TGTGCCACCAGCAGAGATAAGGAGACCGGGGAGCTGTTTTTT. Its translation is CATSRDKETGELFF.

The chain carries TRBV5-1 and TRBJ2-3; 9 bases fit TRBD2. The V segment lost 4 bases and the J segment 4 bases; nucleotides outside the gene matches: 7. This CDR3 has 15 amino acids. Germline CDR1 and CDR2: SGHRS and YFSETQ. Here the CDR3 DNA reads TGCGCCAGCAGCCTTAGCGGGAGTTTCCCAGATACGCAGTATTTT. Protein: CASSLSGSFPDTQYF.

This chain uses TRBV29-1 with TRBJ1-2, with D unclear. The ends were cut back, 3 bases at V and 2 bases at J, with 16 bases in the middle. The CDR3 totals 15 residues. From germline, CDR1 is SQVTM and CDR2 ANQGSEA. The CDR3 nucleotides read TGCAGCGTTGACAACCATCTAAAGCAAAACTATGGCTACACCTTC. Its protein product is CSVDNHLKQNYGYTF.

This chain joins TRBV15 and TRBJ2-7; perhaps TRBD2 as D (5 bases). Looked up from germline, CDR1 is LNHNV and CDR2 is YYDKDF (reference sequence). CDR3 length equals 13 residues. With 5 bases removed from V and 5 bases from J, the gap between germline ends came to 13 bases. Here the CDR3 reads CATSPRAVNEQYF. CDR3 in DNA: TGTGCCACCAGCCCTAGAGCGGTCAACGAGCAGTACTTC.

The rearrangement uses TRBV14 and TRBJ1-2; D not certain. Germline values: CDR1 SGHDN, CDR2 FVKESK. Trimming cost V 4 bases and J 2 bases, with 8 bases left between them. The CDR3 is made up of 13 amino acids. CDR3 in DNA: TGTGCCAGCAGCCCTTTTTTGAACTATGGCTACACCTTC. Amino acid sequence: CASSPFLNYGYTF.

The chain is built from TRBV5-4 and TRBJ2-5, with TRBD1 matching over 7 bases. The CDR3 consists of 14 residues. Germline CDR1 reads SGHNT; CDR2 reads YYREEE (reference sequence). Trimming removed 0 bases from V and 6 bases from J; junction bases left unmatched: 5. This CDR3 is CASSLGGGGKTQYF. The CDR3 region has the DNA TGTGCCAGCAGCTTGGGAGGGGGCGGAAAGACCCAGTACTTC.

This rearrangement joins TRBV27 to TRBJ2-1, with D possibly matching TRBD2 (5 bases). The CDR3 loop spans 12 amino acids. With 3 bases removed from V and 9 bases from J, the gap between germline ends came to 9 bases. Germline CDR1 reads MNHEY; CDR2 reads SMNVEV (reference sequence). CDR3 sequence: CASSFTGFEQFF. Written as DNA, the CDR3 is TGTGCCAGCAGTTTCACGGGGTTTGAGCAGTTCTTC.

V is TRBV30 and J is TRBJ2-7, with D maybe TRBD1 (7 bases). The germline CDR1 and CDR2 sequences are GTSNPN and SVGIG (reference sequence). The CDR3 extends over 13 amino acids. V was trimmed by 3 bases and J by 5 bases, leaving 14 bases between them. CDR3 protein: CAWRLGGGNEQYF. CDR3 bases: TGTGCCTGGAGATTAGGGGGCGGGAACGAGCAGTACTTC.

This sequence joins TRBV7-9 and TRBJ2-2, with 7 bases fitting TRBD2. There are 15 residues in the CDR3. The V gene end was trimmed by 9 bases and the J gene end by 0 bases; junction bases not matched to a gene: 7. Germline V gene data show CDR1 as SEHNR and CDR2 as FQNEAQ (reference sequence). The CDR3 spells CASPLAETNTGELFF. In nucleotides, the CDR3 is TGTGCCAGTCCCCTAGCGGAAACGAACACCGGGGAGCTGTTTTTT.

CDR3 loop: CASRLSGSNTGELFF. The CDR3, as DNA: TGTGCCAGCCGTTTGTCAGGGTCTAACACCGGGGAGCTGTTTTTT. V and J are TRBV5-4 and TRBJ2-2, with D tentatively TRBD1 (5 bases). This CDR3 spans 15 amino acids. Trimming cost V 7 bases and J 2 bases, with 15 bases left between them. The V gene's germline CDR1 is SGHNT and CDR2 YYREEE (reference sequence).

The V and J genes are TRBV4-3 and TRBJ2-2, with D possibly matching TRBD1 (5 bases). V was pared by 0 bases and J by 8 bases, with 16 bases between. This CDR3 region has 16 residues. Looked up from germline, CDR1 is LGHNA and CDR2 is YSLEER. CDR3 sequence reads: CASSQDGVTGAGELFF. Written as DNA, the CDR3 is TGCGCCAGCAGCCAAGATGGGGTAACAGGAGCGGGGGAGCTGTTTTTT.